Listed here are 30 T cell receptor beta chains from one sample, sequenced in a study of shared clonotypes between healthy human individuals. Sequenced by immunoSEQ multiplex PCR; TCRdb stores in-frame clones only, minus some. The data contain more than 150,000 clones, around 63% of them singletons. The sequencing input was memory CD4+ T cells sorted from blood. The subset here: CD45RA-negative fraction. These receptors were obtained from a man aged 30 to 39 in good health.

V gene TRBV7-2 combines with J gene TRBJ1-3, with D tentatively TRBD1 (5 bases). Between the trimmed V and J ends, which lost 0 bases and 0 bases, there was a span of 9 bases. Germline values: CDR1 SGHTA, CDR2 FQGNSA. The CDR3 runs 16 residues. CDR3 bases: TGTGCCAGCAGCTTAGCCCCGGGGACCTCTGGAAACACCATATATTTT. Translating gives CASSLAPGTSGNTIYF.

This clone came up once. The rearrangement joins TRBV7-6 to TRBJ2-1; 11 positions agree with TRBD1. CDR1 SGHVS and CDR2 FNYEAQ come from the germline V gene. The trim removed 8 bases at V and 5 bases at J, leaving 2 bases unmatched. This CDR3 has 13 amino acids. This CDR3 is CASRDRGNNEQFF. In DNA, the CDR3 is TGTGCCAGCCGGGACAGGGGGAACAATGAGCAGTTCTTC.

The chain uses TRBV4-1 and TRBJ2-3; 8 bases fit TRBD2. The CDR3 totals 19 residues. Losses at the gene ends were 3 bases for V and 3 bases for J; bases not matched to a gene: 17. Germline V gene lookup returns CDR1 MGHRA and CDR2 YSYEKL. In DNA, the CDR3 is TGCGCCAGCAGCCAGTTCGGGAGTGGGAGCGGGAGTTTAACAGATACGCAGTATTTT. Its translation: CASSQFGSGSGSLTDTQYF.

The rearrangement uses TRBV7-8 and TRBJ2-1; 8 nucleotides line up with TRBD1. The germline CDR1 and CDR2 sequences are SGHVS and FQNEAQ. The CDR3 consists of 15 residues. V lost 2 bases, J lost 7 bases, and 7 bases stayed unmatched. CDR3 nucleotides: TGTGCCAGCAGCTTAAACAGGGGGTTTTGGAATGAGCAGTTCTTC. Its translation: CASSLNRGFWNEQFF.

The chain links TRBV6-5 to TRBJ2-1; D not resolved. The germline gives CDR1 MNHEY, CDR2 SVGAGI. Trimming removed 0 bases at V and 4 bases at J, with 4 bases between. The CDR3 has 13 amino acids. The DNA for the CDR3 is TGTGCCAGCAGTTACTCGCGGTACAATGAGCAGTTCTTC. This sequence encodes CASSYSRYNEQFF.

V and J are TRBV20-1 and TRBJ1-2; D is uncertain. Germline V CDR1 and CDR2: DFQATT, SNEGSKA (reference sequence). The V and J ends lost 2 bases and 8 bases respectively, with 9 bases between them. CDR3 length: 11 residues. The CDR3 bases are TGCAGTGCTAGAAAGGGAGGCGGCTACACCTTC. Its translation is CSARKGGGYTF.

The gene calls are TRBV19 and TRBJ2-1, with 10 nucleotides matching TRBD2. The length of the CDR3 is 16 residues. Trimming removed 1 base from V and 7 bases from J; junction bases left unmatched: 7. Germline V gene data show CDR1 as LNHDA and CDR2 as SQIVND (reference sequence). CDR3 protein: CASSIGGAGGQNEQFF. The CDR3 DNA reads as TGTGCCAGTAGTATAGGGGGAGCGGGAGGGCAGAATGAGCAGTTCTTC.

This clone was observed a few times. This chain links TRBV7-2 with TRBJ2-3; D is ambiguous. The germline V gene encodes CDR1 SGHTA and CDR2 FQGNSA. The CDR3 loop spans 10 amino acids. V was shortened by 11 bases and J by 3 bases, with 6 bases between the two germline ends. CDR3 bases: TGTGCCCTAGGGACAGATACGCAGTATTTT. Translated: CALGTDTQYF. The variable domain in full, with the rest retrieved from reference TRBV7-2 and TRBJ2-3, is GAGVSQSPSNKVTEKGKDVELRCDPISGHTALYWYRQSLGQGLEFLIYFQGNSAPDKSGLPSDRFSAERTGGSVSTLTIQRTQQEDSAVYLCALGTDTQYFGPGTRLTVL.

The chain carries TRBV19 and TRBJ2-5; 8 positions match TRBD2. V trimming: 6 bases; J trimming: 4 bases; junction bases outside the gene matches: 16. The CDR3 runs to 17 residues. The germline V gene has CDR1 LNHDA and CDR2 SQIVND (reference sequence). CDR3 sequence (DNA): TGTGCCAGTAGGACGAACAAAGCGGGAGTTTTAGGAGAGACCCAGTACTTC. Its translation is CASRTNKAGVLGETQYF.

V usage is TRBV29-1 and J usage is TRBJ2-7, with TRBD2 as a possible D gene (6 bases). Trimming took 7 bases from V and 7 from J, leaving 17 bases between them. The CDR3 totals 12 residues. Germline lookup yields CDR1 SQVTM and CDR2 ANQGSEA. In DNA form, the CDR3 reads TGCAGCGCTAACCTCGTGGGGGGTGAGCAGTACTTC. It translates to CSANLVGGEQYF.

This clone was seen only a few times. The chain links TRBV10-2 to TRBJ2-7, with 9 bases identical to TRBD1. The germline V gene encodes CDR1 WSHSY and CDR2 SAAADI. V shed 9 bases and J 8 bases; nucleotides not matched to a gene: 11. The CDR3 sequence is 13 residues long. CDR3 amino acids: CASFGTGFSKQYF. DNA for the CDR3: TGCGCCAGTTTTGGGACAGGGTTTTCGAAGCAGTACTTC.

The V gene is TRBV25-1, the J gene TRBJ2-5; D unclear. The DNA matches TRBJ2-7 better at its end, which makes the J call doubtful. The CDR3 runs 14 residues. The V gene's germline CDR1 is MGHDK and CDR2 SYGVNS. The CDR3: CASSTSRSSYEQYF. CDR3 bases: TGTGCCAGCAGTACCTCGAGAAGCTCCTACGAGCAGTACTTC.

The J gene is TRBJ2-6, the V gene TRBV5-5; weak D call: TRBD2 (6 bases). Per the germline V gene, CDR1 is SGHKS and CDR2 is YYEKEE (reference sequence). The ends were cut back, 3 bases at V and 0 bases at J, with 13 bases in the middle. The CDR3 has 17 residues. The CDR3 sequence: CASSSPGLSSGANVLTF. The CDR3 DNA follows: TGTGCCAGCAGCTCCCCGGGACTGAGCTCTGGGGCCAACGTCCTGACTTTC.

The chain employs TRBV5-4 and TRBJ2-1, with a weak D call TRBD2 (6 bases). Trimming cost V 0 bases and J 6 bases, with 10 bases left between them. Germline values: CDR1 SGHNT, CDR2 YYREEE (reference sequence). The CDR3 contains 14 residues. CDR3 in DNA: TGTGCCAGCAGCTTGGTTAGCGGTCCCAATGAGCAGTTCTTC. Residues: CASSLVSGPNEQFF.

J is TRBJ2-7 and V is TRBV15, with TRBD1 as a possible D gene (6 bases). The CDR3 is 14 residues long. Germline values: CDR1 LNHNV, CDR2 YYDKDF (reference sequence). V was cut by 0 bases and J by 11 bases, with 17 bases left in between. CDR3 DNA: TGTGCCACCAGCAGAGATTCAGGGACACGGATTGAGTACTTC. Translation gives CATSRDSGTRIEYF.

The rearrangement links TRBV5-1 to TRBJ2-7; maybe TRBD2 (5 bases). V lost 0 bases and J lost 4, with 5 bases in between. In germline, CDR1 is SGHRS, CDR2 YFSETQ. The CDR3 contains 12 residues. CDR3 amino acids: CASSLGGYEQYF. For the CDR3, the DNA is TGCGCCAGCAGCTTGGGAGGGTACGAGCAGTACTTC. The full variable domain, its missing parts supplied by reference TRBV5-1 and TRBJ2-7, is KAGVTQTPRYLIKTRGQQVTLSCSPISGHRSVSWYQQTPGQGLQFLFEYFSETQRNKGNFPGRFSGRQFSNSRSEMNVSTLELGDSALYLCASSLGGYEQYFGPGTRLTVT.

The genes are TRBV5-1 and TRBJ1-5; TRBD1 might be the D (5 bases). CDR1 SGHRS and CDR2 YFSETQ come from the germline V gene. Trimming shortened V by 0 bases and J by 3 bases, and 10 bases separated the two germline ends. The length of the CDR3 is 15 residues. CDR3 bases: TGCGCCAGCAGCTTGGGGGGGATACCCAATCAGCCCCAGCATTTT. Translation: CASSLGGIPNQPQHF.

The chain has TRBV27 and TRBJ2-1; 9 bases map to TRBD2. The CDR3 sequence is 17 residues long. V lost 6 bases to trimming and J lost 5 bases; unmatched junction nucleotides: 14. The germline V gene has CDR1 MNHEY and CDR2 SMNVEV (reference sequence). Here the CDR3 reads CASSRRLAELVNNEQFF. CDR3 nucleotides: TGTGCCAGCAGCCGACGACTAGCGGAACTCGTTAACAATGAGCAGTTCTTC.

This chain links TRBV5-1 with TRBJ2-3, with 10 bases matching TRBD2. Germline CDR1 reads SGHRS; CDR2 reads YFSETQ. The V segment lost 10 bases and the J segment 3 bases; nucleotides outside the gene matches: 11. This CDR3 comprises 15 residues. The DNA for the CDR3 is TGCGCCTGCTCCTTACTAGCGGGGAAAACAGATACGCAGTATTTT. It yields the protein CACSLLAGKTDTQYF.

The chain couples TRBV5-1 to TRBJ2-1; D is uncertain. Deletions cut 2 bases from V and 6 bases from J, with 9 bases between. This CDR3 is 13 amino acids long. Per germline, CDR1 SGHRS and CDR2 YFSETQ. DNA for the CDR3: TGCGCCAGCAGCTTTAACGTCGGCAATGAGCAGTTCTTC. Residues: CASSFNVGNEQFF.

This clone has just a few counts. The chain combines TRBV7-9 with TRBJ2-3; D is perhaps TRBD1 (6 bases). Germline values: CDR1 SEHNR, CDR2 FQNEAQ (reference sequence). CDR3 length: 15 residues. V gave up 1 base and J gave up 5 bases, with 13 bases separating them. CDR3 coding DNA: TGTGCCAGCAGCTTAGTTGGGGGCGCCGGAGATACGCAGTATTTT. Translated: CASSLVGGAGDTQYF.

A note on this clone: At one of its ends the junction is not consistent with the germline gene, which may arise from a read error. The chain has TRBV10-2 and TRBJ2-1, with 7 positions matching TRBD1. CDR3 size: 13 residues. Germline V lookup: CDR1 WSHSY, CDR2 SAAADI. CDR3 in DNA: TGCGCCAGCAACAGGGGCGATTACAGTGAGCAGTTCTTC. Translating gives CASNRGDYSEQFF.

The CDR3 DNA is TGTGCCAGCAGCGACAACTATGGCTACACCTTC. Protein: CASSDNYGYTF. The chain uses TRBV14 and TRBJ1-2; D ambiguous. This CDR3 comprises 11 residues. Germline V gene lookup returns CDR1 SGHDN and CDR2 FVKESK. Trimming took off 5 bases at V and 2 bases at J, with 3 bases between the two ends. Full variable domain (rest looked up from reference TRBV14 and TRBJ1-2): EAGVTQFPSHSVIEKGQTVTLRCDPISGHDNLYWYRRVMGKEIKFLLHFVKESKQDESGMPNNRFLAERTGGTYSTLKVQPAELEDSGVYFCASSDNYGYTFGSGTRLTVV.

In this sample, this clone turned up once. The rearrangement uses TRBV9 and TRBJ1-5; a weak D match, TRBD1 (6 bases). Per the germline V gene, CDR1 is SGDLS and CDR2 is YYNGEE. V lost 2 bases to trimming and J lost 8 bases, with 11 bases between them. This CDR3 is built from 13 residues. CDR3 in amino acids: CASSVRGGEPQHF. CDR3 sequence (DNA): TGTGCCAGCAGCGTCAGGGGAGGGGAGCCCCAGCATTTT.

The CDR3 spells CASSTGRGNTIYF. The CDR3 bases are TGTGCCAGCAGCACGGGACGCGGAAACACCATATATTTT. The chain carries TRBV5-6 and TRBJ1-3; tentative D call: TRBD1 (5 bases). This CDR3 is 13 amino acids long. V was cut by 4 bases and J by 4 bases, with 9 bases left in between. Germline-derived CDR1 and CDR2 are SGHDT and YYEEEE.

CDR3 loop: CASSPSWDRSPGELFF. The DNA of the CDR3 is TGTGCCAGCAGCCCCTCGTGGGACAGGAGCCCCGGGGAGCTGTTTTTT. This chain links TRBV11-2 with TRBJ2-2; 8 nucleotides align to TRBD1. This CDR3 is built from 16 residues. J was trimmed by 6 bases and V by 5 bases; bases with no gene match: 11. Per the germline V gene, CDR1 is SGHAT and CDR2 is FQNNGV. Using reference TRBV11-2 and TRBJ2-2 for the parts outside the CDR3, the full variable domain is EAGVAQSPRYKIIEKRQSVAFWCNPISGHATLYWYQQILGQGPKLLIQFQNNGVVDDSQLPKDRFSAERLKGVDSTLKIQPAKLEDSAVYLCASSPSWDRSPGELFFGEGSRLTVL.

This rearrangement joins TRBV7-9 to TRBJ1-4; D is unclear. The length of the CDR3 is 16 residues. The germline V gene has CDR1 SEHNR and CDR2 FQNEAQ (reference sequence). Trimming took off 0 bases at V and 0 bases at J, with 8 bases between the two ends. Here the CDR3 reads CASSLATGATNEKLFF. As DNA, the CDR3 is TGTGCCAGCAGCTTAGCTACGGGTGCAACTAATGAAAAACTGTTTTTT.

This sequence joins TRBV7-9 and TRBJ1-2, with D perhaps matching TRBD1 (6 bases). The length of the CDR3 is 13 residues. V was trimmed by 5 bases and J by 0 bases, leaving 7 bases between them. Germline lookup yields CDR1 SEHNR and CDR2 FQNEAQ (reference sequence). CDR3 region: CASSRDTNYGYTF. For the CDR3, the DNA is TGTGCCAGCAGCCGGGACACTAACTATGGCTACACCTTC.

This chain uses TRBV10-3 with TRBJ2-1; unclear D gene. CDR3 length: 18 amino acids. Germline CDR1 and CDR2: ENHRY and SYGVKD. V was cut by 0 bases and J by 0 bases, with 15 bases left in between. DNA of the CDR3: TGTGCCATCAGTGAGTCGTTCGGCGGTCATAGCTCCTACAATGAGCAGTTCTTC. Its translation: CAISESFGGHSSYNEQFF.

The V gene is TRBV28, the J gene TRBJ2-7, with D perhaps matching TRBD1 (6 bases). V was pared by 5 bases and J by 3 bases, with 17 bases between. CDR1 MDHEN and CDR2 SYDVKM come from the germline V gene. The CDR3 has 15 amino acids. CDR3: CASSPPTGTLYEQYF. In DNA form, the CDR3 reads TGTGCCAGCAGTCCCCCGACAGGAACCCTCTACGAGCAGTACTTC. The full variable domain, in which reference TRBV28 and TRBJ2-7 provide the parts outside the CDR3, is DVKVTQSSRYLVKRTGEKVFLECVQDMDHENMFWYRQDPGLGLRLIYFSYDVKMKEKGDIPEGYSVSREKKERFSLILESASTNQTSMYLCASSPPTGTLYEQYFGPGTRLTVT.